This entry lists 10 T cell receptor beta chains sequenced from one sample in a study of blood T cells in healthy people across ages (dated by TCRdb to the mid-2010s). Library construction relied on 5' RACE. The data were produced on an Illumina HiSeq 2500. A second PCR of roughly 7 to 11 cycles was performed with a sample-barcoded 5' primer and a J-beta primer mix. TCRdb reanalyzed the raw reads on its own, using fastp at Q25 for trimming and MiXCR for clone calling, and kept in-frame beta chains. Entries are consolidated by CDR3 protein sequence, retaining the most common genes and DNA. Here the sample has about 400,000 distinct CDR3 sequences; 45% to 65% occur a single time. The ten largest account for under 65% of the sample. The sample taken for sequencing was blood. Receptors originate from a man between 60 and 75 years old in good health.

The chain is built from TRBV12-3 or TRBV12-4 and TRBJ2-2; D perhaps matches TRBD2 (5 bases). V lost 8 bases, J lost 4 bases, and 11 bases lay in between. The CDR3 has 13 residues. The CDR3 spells CASGRRSTGELFF. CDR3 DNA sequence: TGTGCCAGCGGGAGACGATCCACCGGGGAGCTGTTTTTT.

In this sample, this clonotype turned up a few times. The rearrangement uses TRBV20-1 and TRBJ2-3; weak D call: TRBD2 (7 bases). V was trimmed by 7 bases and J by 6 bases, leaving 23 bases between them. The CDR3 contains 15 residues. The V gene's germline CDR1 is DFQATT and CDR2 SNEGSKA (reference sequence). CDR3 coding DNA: TGCAGTGTCGGCTGGGGGCTCGACGGGGGGGATACGCAGTATTTT. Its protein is CSVGWGLDGGDTQYF.

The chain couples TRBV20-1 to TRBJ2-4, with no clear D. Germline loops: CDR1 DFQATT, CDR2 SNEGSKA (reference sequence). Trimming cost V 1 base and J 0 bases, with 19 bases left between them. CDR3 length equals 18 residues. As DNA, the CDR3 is TGCAGTGCTAGAGGCCACCCCCAGCGAGAAATAGCCAAAAACATTCAGTACTTC. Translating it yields CSARGHPQREIAKNIQYF.

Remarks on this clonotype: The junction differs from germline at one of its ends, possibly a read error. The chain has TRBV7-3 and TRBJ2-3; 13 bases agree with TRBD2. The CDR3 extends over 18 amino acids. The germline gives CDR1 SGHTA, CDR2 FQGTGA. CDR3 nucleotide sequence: TGTGCCAGCAGCCTCAGGAAAGGACTAGCGGGAGAAGAAGATACGCCGTATTTT. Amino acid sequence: CASSLRKGLAGEEDTPYF.

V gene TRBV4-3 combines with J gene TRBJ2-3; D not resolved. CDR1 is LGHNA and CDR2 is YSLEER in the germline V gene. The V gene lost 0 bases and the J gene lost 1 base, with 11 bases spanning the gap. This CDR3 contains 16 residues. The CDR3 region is CASSQDTQAGTDTQYF. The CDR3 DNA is TGCGCCAGCAGCCAAGATACCCAGGCGGGCACAGATACGCAGTATTTT.

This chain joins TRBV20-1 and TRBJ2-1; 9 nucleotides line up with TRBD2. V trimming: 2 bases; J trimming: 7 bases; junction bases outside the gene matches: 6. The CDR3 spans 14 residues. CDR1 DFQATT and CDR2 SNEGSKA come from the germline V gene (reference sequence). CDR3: CSARSLAGSNEQFF. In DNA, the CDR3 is TGCAGTGCTAGAAGTCTAGCGGGAAGTAATGAGCAGTTCTTC.

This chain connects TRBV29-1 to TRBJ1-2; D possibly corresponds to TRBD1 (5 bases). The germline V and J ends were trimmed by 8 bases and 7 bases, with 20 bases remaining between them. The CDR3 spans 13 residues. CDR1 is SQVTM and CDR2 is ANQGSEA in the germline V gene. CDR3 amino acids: CSLGAPVGGGYTF. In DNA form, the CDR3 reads TGCAGCCTTGGGGCCCCCGTCGGCGGTGGCTACACCTTC.

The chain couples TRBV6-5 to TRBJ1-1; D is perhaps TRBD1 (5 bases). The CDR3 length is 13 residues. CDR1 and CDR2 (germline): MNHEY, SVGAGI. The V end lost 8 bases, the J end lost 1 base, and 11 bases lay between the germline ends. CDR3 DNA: TGTGCCAGCTGGCCCGGGGCGAACACTGAAGCTTTCTTT. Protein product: CASWPGANTEAFF.

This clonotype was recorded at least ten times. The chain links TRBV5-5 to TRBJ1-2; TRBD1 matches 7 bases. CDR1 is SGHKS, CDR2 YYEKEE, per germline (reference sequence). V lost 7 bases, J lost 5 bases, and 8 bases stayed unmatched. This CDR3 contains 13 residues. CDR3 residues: CASDPGQVYGYTF. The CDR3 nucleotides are TGTGCCAGCGACCCCGGACAGGTTTATGGCTACACCTTC.

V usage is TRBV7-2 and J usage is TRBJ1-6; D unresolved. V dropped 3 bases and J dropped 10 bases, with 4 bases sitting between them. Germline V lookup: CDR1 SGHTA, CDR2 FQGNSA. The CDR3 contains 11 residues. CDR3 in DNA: TGTGCCAGCAGCTTCGGGTCACCCCTCCACTTT. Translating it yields CASSFGSPLHF.